This T cell receptor beta chain is drawn from a study of blood T cell repertoires in COVID-19 (TCRdb year 2020). Regarding the research as a whole: Samples from collaborators originated in the United States, Italy and Spain and spanned both the acute and convalescent phases of COVID-19. The prospective study material was composed of cDNA or gDNA derived from T cells, B-cell-depleted T cells, or PBMCs. Deeply sampled blood TCRbeta repertoires from subjects exposed to, actively infected with, or recovered from COVID-19 were included in the dataset. The repertoires were made available in a free public database intended to serve as a resource for research on the immune response to SARS-CoV-2. Samples came from the ongoing ImmuneRACE study (first 160 participants) plus 1,254 subjects from 6 global collaborators. A de-identified subject ID, COVID-19 status, age in years and sex were almost always included in the sample metadata. HLA class I and class II types, where available, came from metadata supplied by the sample provider rather than from assay-based typing. General study outcomes and caveats: The quantity of clinical and demographic metadata differed by source and by participant and was supplied without curation.

With regard to this clone: Its cognate antigen has yet to be identified. The input lacks base qualities; no much larger clone sits a single base away.

In the prospective study, participants were roughly 18 to 95 years old, resided in approximately 22 geographic areas of the United States, and were enrolled through a virtual design. To assign participants to cohorts, the prospective study relied on clinical history that participants themselves reported in a screening survey and a study questionnaire. Recovered participants in ImmuneRACE Cohort 3 were defined as having two consecutive negative NP/OP PCR tests, clearance from a healthcare professional, or resolution of symptoms. Each participant in the prospective study had whole blood, serum and a nasopharyngeal or oropharyngeal swab collected by mobile phlebotomists. Prospective study participants could optionally give additional blood draws and questionnaires over a 2-month period. Before DNA extraction, prospective study blood samples were shipped either frozen or at room temperature. V and J are truncated by 4 bases and 4 bases respectively, leaving an intervening sequence of 16 bases. CDR1 is given as LGHDT and CDR2 as YNNKEL, both from the germline V gene (reference sequence). From cysteine to phenylalanine, the CDR3 is 15 amino acids long. The kept DNA is CDR3 alone, 45 bases in frame from the first base.

TCRbeta CDR3 regions were amplified from genomic DNA using the immunoSEQ Assay, a bias-controlled multiplex PCR. Per the source publication's procedure: The number of nucleated cells in each sample was estimated from the amplification of reference gene primers within the assay. Sequence reads were collapsed and filtered to measure the absolute abundance of every unique TCRbeta CDR3 rearrangement. Productive Simpson clonality was computed per sample as the square root of Simpson's diversity index over productive rearrangements. TCRdb holds this immuneACCESS table with in-frame rearrangements only. Some clones are missing; in checked studies, unresolved V genes explain under half, and the rest has no known cause. V, J and clone size are taken as reported in that table, and D and trimming were inferred from the DNA itself. The sample contains 150,000 or so clones, around 84% of them found a single time. The ten largest clones represent about 15% of the sample.

The source is a man aged 50 to 60 who had recovered from COVID-19. Sample: PBMCs or T cells enriched from blood (not recorded which). The rearrangement combines TRBV3-1 (or the pseudogene TRBV3-2) with TRBJ1-1, and perhaps TRBD1 as D gene, on 6 matching bases. The CDR3 region has the sequence CASSPQGHIGTEAFF. The sequence in DNA is TGTGCCAGCAGCCCTCAGGGACATATCGGCACTGAAGCTTTCTTT.